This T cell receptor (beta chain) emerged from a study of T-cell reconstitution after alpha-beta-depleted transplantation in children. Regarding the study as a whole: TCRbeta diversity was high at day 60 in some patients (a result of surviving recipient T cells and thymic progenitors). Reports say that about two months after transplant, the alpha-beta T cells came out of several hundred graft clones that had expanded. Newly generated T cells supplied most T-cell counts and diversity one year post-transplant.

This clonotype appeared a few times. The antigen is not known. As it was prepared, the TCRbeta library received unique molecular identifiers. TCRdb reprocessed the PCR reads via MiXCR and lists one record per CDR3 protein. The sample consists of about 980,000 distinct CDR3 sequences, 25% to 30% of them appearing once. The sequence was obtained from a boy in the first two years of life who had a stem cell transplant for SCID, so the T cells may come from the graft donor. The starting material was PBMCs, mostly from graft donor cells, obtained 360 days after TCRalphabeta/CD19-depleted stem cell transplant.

Here the CDR3 DNA reads TGTGCCAGCAGTTACTCAGGGGTCTCCGGCAATGAGCAGTTCTTC. Translating it yields CASSYSGVSGNEQFF. The chain is built from TRBV6-2 or TRBV6-3 and TRBJ2-1; D possibly corresponds to TRBD1 (5 bases). Trimming pared 0 bases from V and 6 bases from J, leaving 12 bases between. CDR3 length: 15 residues. Germline V gene lookup returns CDR1 MNHEY and CDR2 SVGEGT.